These 9 T cell receptor beta chains came from one sample sequenced in a study of blood T cell repertoires in COVID-19 (TCRdb year 2020). The library was generated by the immunoSEQ multiplex PCR assay. The source is immuneACCESS, and TCRdb retained only in-frame sequences with V and J called. Part of the clones is not carried over; for the studies checked, unresolved V genes explain less than half of this, and the remainder is unexplained. The sample table shows about 220,000 clones, and roughly 88% are seen once. The ten biggest clones cover around 15% of the sample. Sequenced sample: PBMCs or T cells enriched from blood (not recorded which). These receptor sequences come from a woman aged 45 to 65 with acute COVID-19.

The J gene is TRBJ1-3, the V gene TRBV11-3; D ambiguous. Germline CDR1 and CDR2: SGHNT and YENEEA. The CDR3 is made up of 14 amino acids. V lost 1 base and J lost 4, with 8 bases in between. As DNA, the CDR3 is TGTGCCAGCAGCTTAGCACATTACGGAAACACCATATATTTT. It yields the protein CASSLAHYGNTIYF.

The rearrangement joins TRBV25-1 to TRBJ2-5, with TRBD2 identical over 9 bases. The CDR3 extends over 14 amino acids. The germline gives CDR1 MGHDK, CDR2 SYGVNS. J was trimmed by 5 bases and V by 4 bases; bases with no gene match: 5. CDR3 nucleotides: TGTGCCAGCAGTGGTAGCGGGAGCCGGGAGACCCAGTACTTC. Amino acids: CASSGSGSRETQYF.

The rearrangement joins TRBV7-9 to TRBJ1-1; D is possibly TRBD1 (5 bases). V was clipped by 5 bases and J by 1 base, with 14 bases between them. This CDR3 contains 15 residues. The germline V gene encodes CDR1 SEHNR and CDR2 FQNEAQ (reference sequence). CDR3 DNA sequence: TGTGCCAGCAGCCTACCGACAGCACAGAACACTGAAGCTTTCTTT. Its protein is CASSLPTAQNTEAFF.

The gene calls are TRBV15 and TRBJ2-7; D is unresolved. Germline-derived CDR1 and CDR2 are LNHNV and YYDKDF (reference sequence). V was cut by 0 bases and J by 5 bases, with 8 bases left in between. The CDR3 runs to 13 residues. The chain's CDR3 is CATSRDLSDEQYF. In DNA form, the CDR3 reads TGTGCCACCAGCAGAGATCTCAGCGACGAGCAGTACTTC.

The J gene is TRBJ1-5, the V gene TRBV7-8; possible D gene TRBD1, 5 bases. V was trimmed by 4 bases and J by 11 bases, leaving 18 bases between them. Germline values: CDR1 SGHVS, CDR2 FQNEAQ. This CDR3 comprises 14 residues. In nucleotides, the CDR3 is TGTGCCAGCAGCTCGGGACCCTCCGGGGGGGCCCAGCATTTT. This encodes CASSSGPSGGAQHF.

V gene TRBV28 combines with J gene TRBJ1-1; D remains ambiguous. This CDR3 is 14 amino acids long. Trimming shortened V by 6 bases and J by 5 bases, and 16 bases separated the two germline ends. CDR1 is MDHEN and CDR2 is SYDVKM in the germline V gene. Written as DNA, the CDR3 is TGTGCCAGCAGCCAACCGCCAGAAGTAACTGAAGCTTTCTTT. It encodes CASSQPPEVTEAFF.

The V gene is TRBV7-9, the J gene TRBJ2-1, with TRBD1 matching 7 bases. Germline lookup yields CDR1 SEHNR and CDR2 FQNEAQ (reference sequence). With 1 base clipped from V and 6 bases from J, the junction kept 0 bases outside the gene matches. This CDR3 region has 13 residues. CDR3 coding DNA: TGTGCCAGCAGCTTAGACAGGGGCAATGAGCAGTTCTTC. Protein sequence: CASSLDRGNEQFF.

The gene calls are TRBV13 and TRBJ1-2; 7 bases map to TRBD1. The CDR3 contains 14 residues. Germline CDR1 and CDR2: PRHDT and FYEKMQ (reference sequence). The J segment lost 5 bases and the V segment lost 5 bases, leaving 8 bases of the junction unmatched. CDR3 in DNA: TGTGCCAGCAGCAACAGTCGGGACAGTTATGGCTACACCTTC. Protein product: CASSNSRDSYGYTF.

The rearrangement links TRBV28 to TRBJ1-2; 9 bases agree with TRBD1. CDR1 and CDR2 (germline): MDHEN, SYDVKM. The junction had 3 bases not matched to a gene; V was cut back by 6 bases and J by 1 base. The CDR3 contains 14 residues. In nucleotides, the CDR3 is TGTGCCAGCAGACAGGGGGCAAATAACTATGGCTACACCTTC. It encodes CASRQGANNYGYTF.